This entry features one T cell receptor beta chain sequence. Its antigen is still unknown. TCRdb re-called the 5' RACE reads; one entry per CDR3 protein, DNA not given. The sample table sets out a few hundred thousand distinct CDR3 sequences. The CDR3 has 13 amino acids. This sample is part of a study of T cells expressing NK-cell markers. Study as a whole: Beta-chain profiling covered CD3+CD56+NKG2C+, CD3+CD56+NKG2C- and CD3+CD56-NKG2C+ sorted subsets. HCMV seropositivity marked seven of the eight sequenced donors; one was seronegative. Whole-study results and caveats: The same clonotypes also predominated in the CD3+CD56-NKG2C+ fraction of several donors. Dominant NKG2C+ clonotypes made up about 1.0-8% of CD8+ T cells in roughly 6 donors.

V gene TRBV12-3 or TRBV12-4 combines with J gene TRBJ1-6; checking the TCRdb D call of TRBD1 is not possible without DNA. The sequencing sample was made of blood T cells: a sorted CD56 or NKG2C T cell subset, CD4+ or CD8+ T cells, or bulk PBMC T cells (not recorded which). This TCR came from a man aged 18 to 69 in good health. The CDR3 sequence is CASSPLGISPLHF.